The TCR beta chain under discussion was sequenced for a study of blood T cells in healthy people across ages. Whole-study findings and limits: Diversity estimated from one million T cells was considered an underestimate.

PCR was performed a second time for 7 to 11 cycles using a sample-barcoded 5' primer and a J-beta primer mix. Unique molecular identifiers of 12 random nucleotides labeled each cDNA. TCRdb called the 5' RACE reads again in MiXCR, with one record for every CDR3 protein. The sample consists of approximately 730,000 distinct CDR3 sequences, more than 40% of them appearing once. Germline assignment: CDR1 SGHRS and CDR2 YFSETQ. The CDR3 is 15 amino acids. Trimming cost V 3 bases and J 8 bases; bases outside gene matches: 8. The total RNA that was extracted per sample amounted to at least 5 micrograms. As concerns this clonotype: What it binds is not known.

The sample was blood. The TCR originated in an older woman in good health. The J gene is TRBJ2-1, the V gene TRBV5-1; 10 nucleotides line up with TRBD2. CDR3 region: CASSSQASGRHEQFF. The CDR3 DNA reads TGCGCCAGCAGCTCCCAGGCTAGCGGGAGACATGAGCAGTTCTTC.